This note documents a single T cell receptor beta chain sequence. Which antigen it targets is not known. The input lacks base qualities; no much larger clone sits a single base away. This entry belongs to a study of blood T cell repertoires in COVID-19 (TCRdb year 2020). Regarding the research as a whole: Samples from collaborators originated in the United States, Italy and Spain and spanned both the acute and convalescent phases of COVID-19. The samples were drawn from the first 160 participants of the ongoing ImmuneRACE study and from 1,254 subjects provided by 6 global collaborators. Nearly every sample came with metadata listing a de-identified subject ID, COVID-19 status, age in years and sex. A freely available public database, intended as a resource for researchers studying the immune response to SARS-CoV-2, is where the repertoires were released. Subjects who had been exposed to COVID-19, were actively infected with it, or had recovered from it provided the deeply sampled blood TCRbeta repertoires that made up the dataset. The material from the prospective study consisted of cDNA or gDNA derived from T cells, B-cell-depleted T cells, or PBMCs. Where HLA class I and class II types were available, the types were taken from metadata supplied by the sample provider, not from assay-based typing. The investigation overall reported the following: The amount of clinical and demographic metadata varied by source and participant and was provided uncurated.

The immunoSEQ Assay, a bias-controlled multiplex PCR, was used to amplify TCRbeta CDR3 regions from genomic DNA. The authors' pipeline ran thus. The number of nucleated cells in each sample was estimated by amplification of reference gene primers within the assay. To quantify the absolute abundance of each unique TCRbeta CDR3 rearrangement, sequence reads were collapsed and filtered. Productive Simpson clonality was computed per sample as the square root of Simpson's diversity index over productive rearrangements. The table was pulled from immuneACCESS by TCRdb, which kept in-frame rearrangements only. Such tables lose some clones; where checked, under half of the loss comes from unresolved V genes, and the rest has no known cause. V, J and clone size are those of that table, while D and trimming were read from the DNA. The sample records about 400,000 clones, under 90% of which are singletons. The ten largest make up 1.7% of the sample.

V drops 5 bases and J drops 7 bases, leaving 12 bases in between. Including the terminal cysteine and phenylalanine, the CDR3 comprises 13 residues. Only the CDR3 DNA is retained, 39 bases long and in frame from the first base. Reading the germline V gene gives CDR1 SGHVS and CDR2 FQNEAQ. Participants in the prospective study were aged 18 to 89 years, lived in some 24 United States geographic areas, and enrolled through a virtual design. To assign participants to cohorts, the prospective study relied on clinical history that participants themselves reported in a screening survey and a study questionnaire. Recovered participants in ImmuneRACE Cohort 3 were defined as having two consecutive negative NP/OP PCR tests, clearance from a healthcare professional, or resolution of symptoms. Each participant in the prospective study had whole blood, serum and a nasopharyngeal or oropharyngeal swab collected by mobile phlebotomists. Additional blood draws and questionnaires over an approximately two-month period could optionally be provided by prospective study participants. Before DNA extraction, prospective study blood samples were shipped either frozen or at room temperature.

Sequences were obtained from PBMCs or T cells enriched from blood (not recorded which). The sequence was obtained from a woman between 25 and 40 years old who had recovered from COVID-19. The chain links TRBV7-8 with TRBJ1-5; D gene: possibly TRBD1, on 6 matching bases. The nucleotide sequence is given as TGTGCCAGCAGCCCCCGGCAGGGGCAGCCCCAGCATTTT. Its translation is CASSPRQGQPQHF.